This T cell receptor (beta chain) came from a study of control samples from healthy donors and cancer patients. CDR3 length: 11 amino acids. Trimming removed 6 bases from V and 4 bases from J, with 7 bases in between. CDR1 MNHEY and CDR2 SVGAGI come from the germline V gene. Sequencing was performed with immunoSEQ multiplex PCR; in TCRdb, only in-frame clones are kept and a portion is missing. The data show some 97,000 clones, 87% seen once. The source material was blood. The chain joins TRBV6-5 to TRBJ2-7, with D hard to call. This receptor was taken from a woman aged 45-59 years in good health. The CDR3 region is CASRGPYEQYV. CDR3 in DNA: TGTGCCAGCAGAGGTCCTTACGAGCAGTACGTC.